This T cell receptor beta chain was sequenced for a study of low-dose radiotherapy and immunotherapy resistance in tumors (dated by TCRdb to between 2020 and 2023). Regarding the complete study: Cohort 1 received 0.5 Gy per fraction every 2 weeks, with a prescribed total PTV dose of 6.5 Gy. Patients were given nivolumab as a 240 mg flat dose every two weeks and ipilimumab at 1 mg/kg every six weeks, with both drugs delivered intravenously. Eight patients were included in the translational analysis: three from the first dose cohort and the first five from the second dose cohort. Starting on cycle 1 day 1, patients took 300 mg of aspirin by mouth once daily for four cycles. Cyclophosphamide 200 mg/m2 was given intravenously every two weeks, one day before each radiation and immunotherapy administration. The trial did not randomize participants into treatment groups. For Cohort 2, the dose was 1 Gy per fraction given every two weeks, adding up to 13 Gy in total across 26 weeks.

This clonotype showed up many times. Its binding antigen is unknown. The sample holds no much larger clone one base away, and base qualities are not on file. This specimen's time point label, interpreted: before trial treatment. The donors took part in RACIN, a single-arm, phase I, dose-escalation trial that combined nivolumab, ipilimumab, aspirin, low-dose cyclophosphamide and low-dose radiotherapy. Patients with advanced, TIL-negative solid tumors were considered eligible. Sequenced using an Illumina HiSeq 2500. Superscript III and a set of TRAV- and TRBV-specific primers were used to synthesize first-strand cDNA, so that both TCRalpha and TCRbeta chains were covered. TCRs were amplified for around 20 PCR cycles with Phusion, using a constant-region primer paired with the adapter attached to the V primers. The isolated mRNA was amplified using the MessageAmp II aRNA Amplification Kit, with in vitro transcription performed for approximately 15 hours at 37 degrees C. mRNA for TCR sequencing was isolated with the Dynabeads mRNA DIRECT Purification Kit. Indexed Illumina adapters were added in a second roughly 26-cycle Phusion PCR, and the resulting products were purified with AMPure XP beads. Per the original workflow: Custom Perl scripts were used to pool TCR sequences that encoded the same protein, to remove out-of-frame sequences, and to calculate the abundance of each clonotype. TCR sequences supported by only a single read were excluded from analysis. The metrics used to describe the repertoires included Shannon entropy, Gini index, clonality, richness, and the frequency of TCRs shared between repertoires. The public reads were reanalyzed by TCRdb: fastp trimming at Q25, MiXCR alignment, in-frame beta chains only. Rows matching on CDR3 protein sequence are summarized as one entry with the most common DNA and genes. The authors' filters were not applied to this entry. In this sample the table shows 65,000 to 95,000 distinct CDR3 sequences, 18% of which occur a single time. Roughly 6% of the sample is held by the ten biggest clonotypes.

This specimen consisted of PBMCs, obtained before treatment. This clonotype was sampled from a male donor with prostate cancer.

The bases are TGTGCCAGCAGCTTCTTAGCGGAGTCAGGCTACGAGCAGTACTTC. Its translation is CASSFLAESGYEQYF. The rearranged chain carries TRBV7-2 and TRBJ2-7; the D gene is perhaps TRBD2, from 6 matching bases. CDR1 SGHTA and CDR2 FQGNSA were looked up in the germline V gene. The CDR3 goes from the cysteine to the phenylalanine over 15 residues. Of all the DNA, just the CDR3 is kept, 45 bases in frame from base 1. V and J lose 3 bases and 3 bases, and a span of 15 bases separates them.